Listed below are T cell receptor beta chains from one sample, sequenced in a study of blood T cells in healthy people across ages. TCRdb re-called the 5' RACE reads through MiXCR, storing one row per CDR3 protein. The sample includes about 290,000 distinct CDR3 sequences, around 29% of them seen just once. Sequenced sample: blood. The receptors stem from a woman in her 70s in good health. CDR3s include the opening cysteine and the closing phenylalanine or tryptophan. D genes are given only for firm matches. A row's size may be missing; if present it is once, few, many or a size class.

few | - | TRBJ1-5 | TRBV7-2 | TGTGCCAGCAGCTTAGCGCTTCAGGGGAATAATCAGCCCCAGCATTTT | CASSLALQGNNQPQHF
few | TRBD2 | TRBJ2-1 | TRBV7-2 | TGTGCCAGCAGCTTAGCATTTGCGGGAGGGCCTTCCTACAATGAGCAGTTCTTC | CASSLAFAGGPSYNEQFF
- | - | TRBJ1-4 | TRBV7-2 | TGTGCCAGCAGCTTAGACAGGAGTAGGGAAAAACTGTTTTTT | CASSLDRSREKLFF
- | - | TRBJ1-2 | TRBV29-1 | TGCAGCGTTGAAAAAGGGCACGGTGGTGGCTACACCTTC | CSVEKGHGGGYTF
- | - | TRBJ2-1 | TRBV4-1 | TGCGCCAGCAGCCAAGATGGGCTAGCCTACAATGAGCAGTTCTTC | CASSQDGLAYNEQFF
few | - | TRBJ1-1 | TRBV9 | TGTGCCAGCAGCGGCACCAATAACAGGGATGGGGCACGTGAAGCTTTCTTT | CASSGTNNRDGAREAFF
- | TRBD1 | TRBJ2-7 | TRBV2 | TGTGCCAGCAGATACGACAGGGGCCGCTACGAGCAGTACTTC | CASRYDRGRYEQYF
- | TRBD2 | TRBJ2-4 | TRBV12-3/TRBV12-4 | TGTGCCAGCAGTCCATTGCCGGGACTAGCGGGAGGGCCGGGTCTGGACATTCAGTACTTC | CASSPLPGLAGGPGLDIQYF
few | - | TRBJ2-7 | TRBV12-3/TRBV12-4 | TGTGCCAGCAGTTTAGCGATATCCAGGGGAAAAGAGCAGTACTTC | CASSLAISRGKEQYF
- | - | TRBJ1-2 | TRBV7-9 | TGTGCCAGCAGCTCCCCTGTAGCGGGAGTGGGGTATGGCTACACCTTC | CASSSPVAGVGYGYTF
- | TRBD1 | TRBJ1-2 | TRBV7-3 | TGTGCCAGCAGTCTTACCCCGGGACAGACAGATGGCTACACCTTC | CASSLTPGQTDGYTF
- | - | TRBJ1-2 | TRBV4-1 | TGCGCCAGCAGCGCTCAGCTTAACTATGGCTACACCTTC | CASSAQLNYGYTF
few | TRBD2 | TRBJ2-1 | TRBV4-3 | TGCGCCAGCAGCCAAGATCTCAGCGGGATGTCGGATGAGCAGTTCTTC | CASSQDLSGMSDEQFF
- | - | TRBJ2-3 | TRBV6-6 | TGTGCCAGCAGTTACTCGACCAGCAGCACAGATACGCAGTATTTT | CASSYSTSSTDTQYF
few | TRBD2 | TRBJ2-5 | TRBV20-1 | TGCAGTGTTAGAGATTCTTTCGGAGCGGGAGAAGAGACCCAGTACTTC | CSVRDSFGAGEETQYF
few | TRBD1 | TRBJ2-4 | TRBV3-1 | TGTGCCAGCAGCCTCAGACAGGGTAGAACCAAAAACATTCAGTACTTC | CASSLRQGRTKNIQYF
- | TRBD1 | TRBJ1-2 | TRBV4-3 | TGCGCCAGCAGCCAAGATATGAGACAGGGGGCTAATGGCTACACCTTC | CASSQDMRQGANGYTF
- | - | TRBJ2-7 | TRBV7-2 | TGTGCCAGCAGCTCGACTAATTCCTACGAGCAGTACTTC | CASSSTNSYEQYF
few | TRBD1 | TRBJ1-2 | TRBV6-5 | TGTGCCAGCAGCCGGGACAGACGACGGGGCTACACCTTC | CASSRDRRRGYTF
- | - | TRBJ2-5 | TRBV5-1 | TGCGCCAGCTGCCCTGGACTTTTCTCGGAGACCCAGTACTTC | CASCPGLFSETQYF
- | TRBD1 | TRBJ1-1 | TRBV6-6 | TGTGCCAGCAACCACCGTCGGACAGGCTTAAACACTGAAGCTTTCTTT | CASNHRRTGLNTEAFF
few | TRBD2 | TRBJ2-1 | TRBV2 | TGTGCCAGCAGAGTAGCGGGAGGTAATGAGCAGTTCTTC | CASRVAGGNEQFF
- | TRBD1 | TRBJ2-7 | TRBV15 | TGTGCCACCAGCAGAGGGACAGGGGGAAACGAGCAGTACTTC | CATSRGTGGNEQYF
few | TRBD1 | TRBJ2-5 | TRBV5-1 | TGCGCCAGCAGCCCCGGACAGGGGGCGCTTGAGCAGTACTTC | CASSPGQGALEQYF
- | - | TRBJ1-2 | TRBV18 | TGTGCCAGCTCACAACCAACCGAGAGCTATGGCTACACCTTC | CASSQPTESYGYTF
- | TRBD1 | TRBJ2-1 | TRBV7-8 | TGTGCCAGCAGCTTATCAACAGGGGGCGGTGAGCAGTTCTTC | CASSLSTGGGEQFF
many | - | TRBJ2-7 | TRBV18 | TGTGCCAGCTCACCACAGCGGGCCTACGAGCAGTACTTC | CASSPQRAYEQYF
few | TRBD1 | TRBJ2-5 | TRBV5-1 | TGCGCCAGCAGGGAAACAGGGGCGCGGGAGACCCAGTACTTC | CASRETGARETQYF
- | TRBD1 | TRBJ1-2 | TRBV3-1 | TGTGCCAGCAGCGTACGTTACCTGGACAGGGGGGAATATGGCTACACCTTC | CASSVRYLDRGEYGYTF
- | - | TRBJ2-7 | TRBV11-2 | TGTGCCAGCAGATCGATTTTCGAGCAGTACTTC | CASRSIFEQYF
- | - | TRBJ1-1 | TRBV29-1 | TGCAGCGCCCCGGGCACTGAAGCTTTCTTT | CSAPGTEAFF
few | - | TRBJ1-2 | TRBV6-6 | TGTGCCAGCAGTAGTACTGGCTGGGACTATGGCTACACCTTC | CASSSTGWDYGYTF
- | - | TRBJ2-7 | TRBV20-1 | TGCAGTGCTTTCCGGGACCATGCCTACGAGCAGTACTTC | CSAFRDHAYEQYF
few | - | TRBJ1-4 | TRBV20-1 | TGCAGTGCTGCCGACAAGGGCGAAAAACTGTTTTTT | CSAADKGEKLFF
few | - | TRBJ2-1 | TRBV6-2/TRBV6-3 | TGTGCCAGCAGATCCCCGGGTACCCAACCCCGAGAGCAGTTCTTC | CASRSPGTQPREQFF
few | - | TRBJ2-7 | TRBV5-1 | TGCGCCAGCAGCCGAGCAGGAGACTCCTACGAGCAGTACTTC | CASSRAGDSYEQYF
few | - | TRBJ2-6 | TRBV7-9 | TGTGCCAGCAGCTTACCCGGGATCGGGGCCAACGTCCTGACTTTC | CASSLPGIGANVLTF
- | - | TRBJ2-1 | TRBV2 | TGTGCCAGCAGTGATCGGAGCGGCGACTCCTACAATGAGCAGTTCTTC | CASSDRSGDSYNEQFF
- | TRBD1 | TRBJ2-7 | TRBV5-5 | TGTGCCAGCAGCTTGTCCCGGGACAGGGTGTACGAGCAGTACTTC | CASSLSRDRVYEQYF
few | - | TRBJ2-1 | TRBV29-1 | TGCAGCGGCCGGTACAATGAGCAGTTCTTC | CSGRYNEQFF
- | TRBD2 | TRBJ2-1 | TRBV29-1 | TGCAGCGGTGTTAGCGGGAGCTCCTACAATGAGCAGTTCTTC | CSGVSGSSYNEQFF
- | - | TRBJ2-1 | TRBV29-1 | TGCAGCGTTCTAGGAGGTCTGGCGGACTCCTACAATGAGCAGTTCTTC | CSVLGGLADSYNEQFF
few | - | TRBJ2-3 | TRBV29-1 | TGCAGTCTCGGACCTAGCACAGATACGCAGTATTTT | CSLGPSTDTQYF
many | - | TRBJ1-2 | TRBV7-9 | TGTGCCAGCAGCTTAGACGGGGGTGGGCACAACTATGGCTACACCTTC | CASSLDGGGHNYGYTF
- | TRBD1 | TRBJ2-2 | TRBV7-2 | TGTGCCAGCAATTTCCGACAGGGCCCGGGGGAGCTGTTTTTT | CASNFRQGPGELFF
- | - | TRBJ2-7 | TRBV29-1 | TGCAGCGTTGAAGGGGAGACCCTACGGGAGCAGTACTTC | CSVEGETLREQYF
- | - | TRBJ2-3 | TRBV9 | TGTGCCAGCAGCGTAGGTTCGGATACGCAGTATTTT | CASSVGSDTQYF
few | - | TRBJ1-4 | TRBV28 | TGTGCCAGCAATATCCACTCGGGCGCCCAACTGTTTTTT | CASNIHSGAQLFF
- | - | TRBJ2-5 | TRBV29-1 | TGCAGCGTTGAGCCAGGGCGCGCAGAGACCCAGTACTTC | CSVEPGRAETQYF
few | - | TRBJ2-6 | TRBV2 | TGTGCCAGCACTGCGGACAGATCTCCTGGGGCCAACGTCCTGACTTTC | CASTADRSPGANVLTF
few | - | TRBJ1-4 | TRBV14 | TGTGCCAGCAGCCCCCTGCCGGGGGGCACGAATGAAAAACTGTTTTTT | CASSPLPGGTNEKLFF
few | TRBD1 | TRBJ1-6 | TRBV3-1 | TGTGCCAGCAGCCTGGGACAGGTTAATTCACCCCTCCACTTT | CASSLGQVNSPLHF
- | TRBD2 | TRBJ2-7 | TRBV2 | TGTGCCAGCTCCCTGGACGGGGGGGACGAGCAGTACTTC | CASSLDGGDEQYF
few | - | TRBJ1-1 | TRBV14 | TGTGCCAGCAGCCAAGGTTTACCCACTGAAGCTTTCTTT | CASSQGLPTEAFF
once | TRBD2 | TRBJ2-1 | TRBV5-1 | TGCGCCAGCAACCTAGCGGGGAAACCCAATGAGCAGTTCTTC | CASNLAGKPNEQFF
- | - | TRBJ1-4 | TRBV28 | TGTGCCAGCAGTTCCCCTTCCGGTGGGGGGGAAAAACTGTTTTTT | CASSSPSGGGEKLFF
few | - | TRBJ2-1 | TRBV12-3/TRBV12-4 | TGTGCCAGCAGTGTAGCGGCCAGCTCCTACAATGAGCAGTTCTTC | CASSVAASSYNEQFF